This T cell receptor beta chain was recorded in a study of blood T cell repertoires in COVID-19. Authors' data handling: Reference gene primer amplification gave estimated nucleated cell counts. Sequencing used immunoSEQ multiplex PCR; TCRdb keeps in-frame clones, though not all of them. That table is the source of V, J and clone size, and D and trimming were worked out from the DNA. The table includes about 210,000 clones, 75% to 85% detected once. Germline V gives CDR1 DFQATT, CDR2 SNEGSKA (reference sequence). The CDR3 sequence is 11 residues long. Trimming pared 3 bases from V and 17 bases from J, leaving 14 bases between.

The sample consisted of peripheral blood. The rearrangement links TRBV20-1 to TRBJ1-6; tentative D call: TRBD1 (6 bases). The clonotype comes from a woman in her 70s with COVID-19, enrolled during active disease. The CDR3 DNA sequence: TGCAGTGCTAGGGGGGACACCCGGATCCACTTT. Its translation is CSARGDTRIHF.